This T cell receptor beta chain is from a study of blood T cell repertoires in COVID-19. The wider study: Spain, Italy and the United States supplied samples that represented acute and convalescent COVID-19. From T cells, B-cell-depleted T cells, or PBMCs came the material, which was cDNA or gDNA.

Source study methods: Reference gene primers were amplified, and this amplification served to estimate nucleated cell counts. Only in-frame clones appear in the TCRdb table, and some are missing; sequencing was by immunoSEQ multiplex PCR. Clonal size and the V and J genes are those of that table, whereas D and trimming came from the DNA. Of fewer than 300,000 clones in the sample, 85% were seen once. The sample comprised peripheral blood. The TCR was taken from a man aged 50 to 59 with active or convalescent COVID-19.

The CDR3 spells CASSPEAFLGNEQFF. DNA of the CDR3: TGTGCCAGCAGCCCAGAGGCTTTCCTGGGCAATGAGCAGTTCTTC. The genes are TRBV6-5 and TRBJ2-1; D uncertain. Germline values: CDR1 MNHEY, CDR2 SVGAGI. The length of the CDR3 is 15 residues. Between the trimmed V and J ends, which lost 6 bases and 6 bases, there was a span of 18 bases.